The present T cell receptor (beta chain) was sequenced within a study of shared clonotypes between healthy human individuals. The authors' processing: ImmunoSEQ only sent back junction sequences with no quality scores, so filtering was done differently. The table came from immunoSEQ multiplex PCR; TCRdb's copy has only in-frame clones and leaves some out. That table supplies the V and J calls and clone size; D and trimming were determined from the DNA. The sample consists of just over 2,000,000 clones, 85% to 95% of them appearing once. CDR1 and CDR2 from the germline V gene are KGHSH and LQKENI. The CDR3 length is 13 residues. V lost 1 base, J lost 1 base, and 4 bases lay in between. This clone came up a few times. The identical CDR3 is also encoded by other nucleotide sequences in the sample.

This sequence joins TRBV18 and TRBJ1-1; D is ambiguous. Sequenced input: naive CD4+ T cells sorted from blood. Subset meaning: CD45RA+ positively selected. The receptor's source is a man in his late teens or twenties in good health. CDR3: CASSPLGNTEAFF. CDR3 in DNA: TGTGCCAGCTCACCACTAGGGAACACTGAAGCTTTCTTT.